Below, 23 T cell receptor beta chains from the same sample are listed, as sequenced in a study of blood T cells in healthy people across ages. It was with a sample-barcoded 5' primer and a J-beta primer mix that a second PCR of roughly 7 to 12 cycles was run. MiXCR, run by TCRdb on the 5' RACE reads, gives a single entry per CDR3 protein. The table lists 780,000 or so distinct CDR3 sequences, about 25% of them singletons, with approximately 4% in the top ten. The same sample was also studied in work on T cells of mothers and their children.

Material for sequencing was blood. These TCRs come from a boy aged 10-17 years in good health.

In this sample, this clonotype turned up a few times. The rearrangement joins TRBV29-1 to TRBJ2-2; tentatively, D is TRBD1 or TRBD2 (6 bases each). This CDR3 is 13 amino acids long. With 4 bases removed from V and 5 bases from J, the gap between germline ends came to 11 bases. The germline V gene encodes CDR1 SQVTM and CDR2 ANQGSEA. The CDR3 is CSVVGGRTGELFF. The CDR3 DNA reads TGCAGCGTTGTAGGGGGGAGGACCGGGGAGCTGTTTTTT.

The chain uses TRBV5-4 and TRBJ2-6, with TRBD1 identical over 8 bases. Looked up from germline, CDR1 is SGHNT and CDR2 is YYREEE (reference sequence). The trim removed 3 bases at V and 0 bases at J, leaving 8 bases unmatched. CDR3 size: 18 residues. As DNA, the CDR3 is TGTGCCAGCAGCTCGCCGCTGGACAGGGTCTCTGGGGCCAACGTCCTGACTTTC. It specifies CASSSPLDRVSGANVLTF. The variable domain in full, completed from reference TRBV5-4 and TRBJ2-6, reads ETGVTQSPTHLIKTRGQQVTLRCSSQSGHNTVSWYQQALGQGPQFIFQYYREEENGRGNFPPRFSGLQFPNYSSELNVNALELDDSALYLCASSSPLDRVSGANVLTFGAGSRLTVL.

The CDR3 is CASSTPGQGIHGYTF. The CDR3 nucleotides read TGTGCCAGCAGTACCCCGGGACAGGGTATACATGGCTACACCTTC. J is TRBJ1-2 and V is TRBV28; TRBD1 agrees at 9 bases. This CDR3 contains 15 residues. Germline V lookup: CDR1 MDHEN, CDR2 SYDVKM. V gave up 5 bases and J gave up 6 bases; unmatched junction bases: 10.

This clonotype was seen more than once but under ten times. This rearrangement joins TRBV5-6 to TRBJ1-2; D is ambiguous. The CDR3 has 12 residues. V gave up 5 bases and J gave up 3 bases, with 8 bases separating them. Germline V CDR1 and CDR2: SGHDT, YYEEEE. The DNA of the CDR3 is TGTGCCAGCAGGATTTCCGACTATGGCTACACCTTC. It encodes CASRISDYGYTF.

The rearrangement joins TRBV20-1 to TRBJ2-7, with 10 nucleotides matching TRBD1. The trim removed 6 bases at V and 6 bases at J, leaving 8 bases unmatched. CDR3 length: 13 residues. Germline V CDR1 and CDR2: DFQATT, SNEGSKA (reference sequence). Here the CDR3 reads CSASGTGASEQYF. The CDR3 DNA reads TGCAGTGCATCTGGGACAGGGGCTTCCGAGCAGTACTTC.

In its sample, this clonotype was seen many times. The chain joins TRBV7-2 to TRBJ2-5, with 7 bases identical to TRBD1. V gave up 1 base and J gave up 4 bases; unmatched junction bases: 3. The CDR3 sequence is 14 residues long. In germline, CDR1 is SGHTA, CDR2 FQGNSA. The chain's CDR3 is CASSLDRGRETQYF. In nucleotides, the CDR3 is TGTGCCAGCAGCTTAGACAGGGGTCGAGAGACCCAGTACTTC.

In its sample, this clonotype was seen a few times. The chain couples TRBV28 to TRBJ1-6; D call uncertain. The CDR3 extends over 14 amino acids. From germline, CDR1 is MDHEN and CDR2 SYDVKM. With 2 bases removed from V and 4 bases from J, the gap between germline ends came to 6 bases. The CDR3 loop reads CASSLPSYNSPLHF. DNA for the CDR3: TGTGCCAGCAGTTTACCTTCATATAATTCACCCCTCCACTTT. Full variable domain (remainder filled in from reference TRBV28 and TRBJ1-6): DVKVTQSSRYLVKRTGEKVFLECVQDMDHENMFWYRQDPGLGLRLIYFSYDVKMKEKGDIPEGYSVSREKKERFSLILESASTNQTSMYLCASSLPSYNSPLHFGNGTRLTVT.

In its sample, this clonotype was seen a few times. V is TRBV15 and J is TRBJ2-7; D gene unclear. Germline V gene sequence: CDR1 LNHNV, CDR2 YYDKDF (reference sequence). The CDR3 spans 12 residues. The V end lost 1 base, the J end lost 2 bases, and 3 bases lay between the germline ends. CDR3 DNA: TGTGCCACCAGCAGAGTGCCCTACGAGCAGTACTTC. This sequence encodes CATSRVPYEQYF.

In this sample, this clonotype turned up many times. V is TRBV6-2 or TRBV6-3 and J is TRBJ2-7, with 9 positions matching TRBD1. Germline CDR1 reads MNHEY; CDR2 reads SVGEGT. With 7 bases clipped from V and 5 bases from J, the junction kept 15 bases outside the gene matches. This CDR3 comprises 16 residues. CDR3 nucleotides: TGTGCCAGCAATTATGACGCCGGGACAGGGAGCAACGAGCAGTACTTC. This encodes CASNYDAGTGSNEQYF.

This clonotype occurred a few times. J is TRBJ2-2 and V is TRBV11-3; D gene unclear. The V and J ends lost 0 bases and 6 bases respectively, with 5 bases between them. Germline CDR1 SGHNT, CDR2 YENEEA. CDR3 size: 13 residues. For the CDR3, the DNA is TGTGCCAGCAGCTTAGACTGGGCCGGGGAGCTGTTTTTT. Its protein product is CASSLDWAGELFF.

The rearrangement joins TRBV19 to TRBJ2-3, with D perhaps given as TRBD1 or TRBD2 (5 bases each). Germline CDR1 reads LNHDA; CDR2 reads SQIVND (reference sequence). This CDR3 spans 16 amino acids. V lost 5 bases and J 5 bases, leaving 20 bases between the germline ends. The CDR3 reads CASSSKTAAQEDTQYF. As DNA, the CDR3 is TGTGCCAGTAGTTCGAAGACAGCGGCTCAGGAAGATACGCAGTATTTT.

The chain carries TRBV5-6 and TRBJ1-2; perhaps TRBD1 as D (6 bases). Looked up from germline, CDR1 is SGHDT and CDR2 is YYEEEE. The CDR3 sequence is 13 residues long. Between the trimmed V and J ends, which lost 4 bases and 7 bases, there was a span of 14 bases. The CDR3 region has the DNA TGTGCCAGCAGCCAGACAGGAGTTAGTGGCTACACCTTC. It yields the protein CASSQTGVSGYTF.

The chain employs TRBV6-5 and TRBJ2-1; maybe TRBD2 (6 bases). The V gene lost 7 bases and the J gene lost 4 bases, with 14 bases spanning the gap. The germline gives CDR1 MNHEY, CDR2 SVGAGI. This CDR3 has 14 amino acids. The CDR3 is CASTGGVGYNEQFF. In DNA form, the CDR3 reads TGTGCCAGCACCGGGGGAGTGGGGTACAATGAGCAGTTCTTC.

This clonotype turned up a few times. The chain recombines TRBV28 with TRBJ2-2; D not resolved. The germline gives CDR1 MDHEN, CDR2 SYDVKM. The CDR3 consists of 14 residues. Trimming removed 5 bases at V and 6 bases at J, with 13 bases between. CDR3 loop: CASSVGPVAGELFF. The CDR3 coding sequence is TGTGCCAGCAGTGTAGGACCCGTGGCCGGGGAGCTGTTTTTT.

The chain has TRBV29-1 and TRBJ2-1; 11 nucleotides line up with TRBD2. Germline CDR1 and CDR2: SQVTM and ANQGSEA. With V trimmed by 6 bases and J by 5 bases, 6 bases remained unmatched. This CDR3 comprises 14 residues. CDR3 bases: TGCAGCGTCGATAGCGGGAGGGCCAACAATGAGCAGTTCTTC. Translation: CSVDSGRANNEQFF.

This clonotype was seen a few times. The CDR3 loop reads CRGDRGVNEQFF. The CDR3 DNA reads TGCAGGGGGGACAGGGGGGTGAATGAGCAGTTCTTC. The chain carries TRBV29-1 and TRBJ2-1; 11 bases match TRBD1. CDR1 is SQVTM and CDR2 is ANQGSEA in the germline V gene. The CDR3 has 12 amino acids.

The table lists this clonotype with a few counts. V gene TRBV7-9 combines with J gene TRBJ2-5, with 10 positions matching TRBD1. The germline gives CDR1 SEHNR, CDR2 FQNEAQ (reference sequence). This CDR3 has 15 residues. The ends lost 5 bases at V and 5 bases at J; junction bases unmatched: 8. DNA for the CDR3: TGTGCCAGCAGCAACCGACAGGGGGCTTGGGAGACCCAGTACTTC. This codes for CASSNRQGAWETQYF.

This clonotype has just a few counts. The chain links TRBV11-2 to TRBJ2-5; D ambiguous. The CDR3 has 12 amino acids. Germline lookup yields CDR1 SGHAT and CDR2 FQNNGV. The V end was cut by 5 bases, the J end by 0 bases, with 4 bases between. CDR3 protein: CASSKHQETQYF. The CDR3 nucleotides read TGTGCCAGCAGCAAGCACCAAGAGACCCAGTACTTC.

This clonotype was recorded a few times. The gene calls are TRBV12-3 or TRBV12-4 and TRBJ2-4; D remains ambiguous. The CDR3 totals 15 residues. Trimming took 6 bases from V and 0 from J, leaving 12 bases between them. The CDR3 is CASSPSMLAKNIQYF. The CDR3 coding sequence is TGTGCCAGCAGCCCTTCTATGCTAGCCAAAAACATTCAGTACTTC.

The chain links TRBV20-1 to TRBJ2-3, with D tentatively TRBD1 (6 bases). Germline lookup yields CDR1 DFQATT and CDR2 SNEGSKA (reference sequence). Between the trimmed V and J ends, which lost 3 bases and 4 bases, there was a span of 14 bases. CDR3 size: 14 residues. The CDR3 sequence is CSARAGVGADTQYF. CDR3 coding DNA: TGCAGTGCTAGGGCAGGGGTGGGGGCAGATACGCAGTATTTT.

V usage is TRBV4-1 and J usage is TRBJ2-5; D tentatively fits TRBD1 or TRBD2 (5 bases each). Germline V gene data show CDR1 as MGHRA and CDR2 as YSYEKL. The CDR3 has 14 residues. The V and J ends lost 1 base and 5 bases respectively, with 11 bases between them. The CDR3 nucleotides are TGCGCCAGCAGCCAAGTTGAAGGGACGGAGACCCAGTACTTC. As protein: CASSQVEGTETQYF.

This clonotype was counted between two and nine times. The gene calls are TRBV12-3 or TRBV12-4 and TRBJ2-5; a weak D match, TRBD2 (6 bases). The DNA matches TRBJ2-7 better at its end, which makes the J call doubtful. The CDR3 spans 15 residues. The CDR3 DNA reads TGTGCCAGCAGTTTACGGGACTCAAACCCCTACGAGCAGTACTTC. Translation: CASSLRDSNPYEQYF.

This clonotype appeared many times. This chain's CDR3 is CASSFSGGDYEQYF. CDR3 in DNA: TGTGCCAGCAGCTTTAGCGGGGGAGACTACGAGCAGTACTTC. This chain connects TRBV3-1 to TRBJ2-7; 9 nucleotides line up with TRBD2. The CDR3 has 14 amino acids. Germline V gives CDR1 LGHDT, CDR2 YNNKEL (reference sequence). J gave up 3 bases and V 5 bases, and 5 bases lay outside the gene matches.